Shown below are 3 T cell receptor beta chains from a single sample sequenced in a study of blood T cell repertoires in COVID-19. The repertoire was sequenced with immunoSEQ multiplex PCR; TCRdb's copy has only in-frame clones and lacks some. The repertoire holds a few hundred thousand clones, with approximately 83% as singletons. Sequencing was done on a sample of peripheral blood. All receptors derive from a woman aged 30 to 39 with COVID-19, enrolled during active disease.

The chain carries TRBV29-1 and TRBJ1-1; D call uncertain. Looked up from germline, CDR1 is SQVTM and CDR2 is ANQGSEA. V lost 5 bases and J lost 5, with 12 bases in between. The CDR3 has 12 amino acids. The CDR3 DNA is TGCAGCGTTCTCGCTTACGGGACTGAAGCTTTCTTT. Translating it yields CSVLAYGTEAFF.

The CDR3 DNA sequence: TGTGCCAGCAGACCCGGGGGGGCACGGGAATACGAGCAGTACTTC. Amino acid sequence: CASRPGGAREYEQYF. The chain is built from TRBV5-6 and TRBJ2-7; TRBD2 agrees at 8 bases. The CDR3 extends over 15 amino acids. V lost 5 bases and J lost 4; bases outside the gene matches: 11. The germline V gene has CDR1 SGHDT and CDR2 YYEEEE.

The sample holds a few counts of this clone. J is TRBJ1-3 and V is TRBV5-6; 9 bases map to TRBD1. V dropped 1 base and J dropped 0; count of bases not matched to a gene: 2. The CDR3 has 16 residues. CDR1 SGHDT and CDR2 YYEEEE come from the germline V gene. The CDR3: CASSLRDRVSGNTIYF. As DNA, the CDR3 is TGTGCCAGCAGCTTGAGGGACAGGGTCTCTGGAAACACCATATATTTT.